This is a list of T cell receptor beta chains from one sample in a study of cytomegalovirus exposure and HLA in healthy donors. This table comes from immunoSEQ multiplex PCR, and its TCRdb copy is limited to in-frame clones, with some not included. The data contain about 190,000 clones, around 86% of them singletons. Sequences were obtained from PBMCs. Receptors were obtained from a man in his forties or fifties in good health and CMV-seropositive. CDR3s include the opening cysteine and the closing phenylalanine or tryptophan. A D gene is named only where the DNA matches it firmly. The listing skips clone size in some rows; elsewhere it reads once, few, many or a size class.

CDR3 length	D gene	clone size	V gene	J gene	CDR3 DNA	CDR3 protein
12	-	-	TRBV30	TRBJ1-1	TGTGCCTGCATTGAGGGCATCACTGAAGCTTTCTTT	CACIEGITEAFF
16	TRBD1	few	TRBV7-2	TRBJ1-1	TGTGCCAGCAGCCTACGACAGGGTTCTGATCCGGCTGAAGCTTTCTTT	CASSLRQGSDPAEAFF
14	TRBD1	few	TRBV6-5	TRBJ1-1	TGTGCCAGCAGTTACGCAGGGGGAAACACTGAAGCTTTCTTT	CASSYAGGNTEAFF
17	-	-	TRBV7-3	TRBJ2-6	TGTGCCAGCAGCTTATATCCCTCAGTCTCTGGGGCCAACGTCCTGACTTTC	CASSLYPSVSGANVLTF
15	TRBD1	-	TRBV19	TRBJ1-5	TGTGCCAGTACCGGGACAGGGATCACCAATCAGCCCCAGCATTTT	CASTGTGITNQPQHF
13	-	-	TRBV11-2	TRBJ2-2	TGTGCCAGCAGCTTGGGGCTAACCGGGGAGCTGTTTTTT	CASSLGLTGELFF
14	TRBD2	-	TRBV6-6	TRBJ2-3	TGTGCCAGCAGACTGAGCGGGGGAACAGATACGCAGTATTTT	CASRLSGGTDTQYF
18	TRBD2	-	TRBV28	TRBJ2-5	TGTGCCAGTCAGTTTATGACGACGGGGGGGGCGTTTATTGAGACCCAGTACTTC	CASQFMTTGGAFIETQYF
14	TRBD1	few	TRBV28	TRBJ1-6	TGTGCCAGCAGTAGAAGTCAGGGGGCAATGGCCCTCCACTTT	CASSRSQGAMALHF
15	TRBD1	-	TRBV10-2	TRBJ2-5	TGCGCCAGCAGTGCTCACAGGGGGATAGGTGAGACCCAGTACTTC	CASSAHRGIGETQYF
16	-	-	TRBV21-1	TRBJ1-2	TGTGCCAGCAGCAACCCGAGGACAGGGACAAACGGGGGCTACACCTTC	CASSNPRTGTNGGYTF
13	-	-	TRBV29-1	TRBJ2-4	TGCAGCGTGACCAGGGACAACAAAAACATTCAGTACTTC	CSVTRDNKNIQYF
16	-	-	TRBV7-2	TRBJ1-3	TGTGCCAGCAGCCCGGAGGGTTTAGCACCTGGAAACACCATATATTTT	CASSPEGLAPGNTIYF
14	-	once	TRBV11-1	TRBJ2-3	TGTGCCAGCAGCTTAGACAGATACACAGATACGCAGTATTTT	CASSLDRYTDTQYF
14	-	few	TRBV19	TRBJ1-1	TGTGCCAGTAGTATAGACCCCGGACAGATTGAAGCTTTCTTT	CASSIDPGQIEAFF
14	TRBD2	-	TRBV4-3	TRBJ2-1	TGCGCCAGCAGCCCTGGGACTAGCGGCAATGAGCAGTTCTTC	CASSPGTSGNEQFF
18	TRBD2	few	TRBV4-3	TRBJ2-5	TGCGCCAGCAGCCAAACCTTCTCCTCTAGCGGGGGAAGGGAGACCCAGTACTTC	CASSQTFSSSGGRETQYF
20	TRBD1	-	TRBV18	TRBJ2-1	TGTGCCAGCTCAAGTCCTGGGACAGGGTGGAGTAGTTCTAGCGCCGATGAGCAGTTCTTC	CASSSPGTGWSSSSADEQFF
18	-	once	TRBV5-1	TRBJ1-1	TGCGCCAGCAGCTCCCTCCAGGGCTTGGGGACATCTAGCACTGAAGCTTTCTTT	CASSSLQGLGTSSTEAFF
14	-	-	TRBV5-5	TRBJ2-5	TGTGCCAGCAGTCTTTCACAGGGATCGGAGACCCAGTACTTC	CASSLSQGSETQYF
16	-	-	TRBV5-6	TRBJ2-7	TGTGCCAGCAGCTTATGGACTGTTCGGGAGCGCTACGAGCAGTACTTC	CASSLWTVRERYEQYF
14	TRBD1	-	TRBV6-5	TRBJ1-1	TGTGCCAGCAGGGGCAGGGGGATGAACACTGAAGCTTTCTTT	CASRGRGMNTEAFF
13	-	-	TRBV15	TRBJ2-1	TGTGCCACCAGCAACGGACAGCACAATGAGCAGTTCTTC	CATSNGQHNEQFF
13	-	-	TRBV7-2	TRBJ2-2	TGTGCCAGCAGCTCTGTCCGGACCGGGGAGCTGTTTTTT	CASSSVRTGELFF
14	-	-	TRBV7-2	TRBJ2-7	TGTGCCAGCAGCTTAGGACAGATTCCCTACGAGCAGTACTTC	CASSLGQIPYEQYF
15	TRBD1	-	TRBV18	TRBJ2-7	TGTGCCAGCTCCCTCCGACAGGGGGCCTCTTACGAGCAGTACTTC	CASSLRQGASYEQYF
14	-	-	TRBV6-1	TRBJ1-2	TGTGCCAGCAGTGACGGAGGGGTGGGGTATGGCTACACCTTC	CASSDGGVGYGYTF
16	-	-	TRBV9	TRBJ2-7	TGTGCCAGCAGCGTAGGATCCCCGGTCCCTCCCTACGAGCAGTACTTC	CASSVGSPVPPYEQYF
16	TRBD1	-	TRBV18	TRBJ2-2	TGTGCCAGCTCACCACCCGGACAGGGGGCAACCGGGGAGCTGTTTTTT	CASSPPGQGATGELFF